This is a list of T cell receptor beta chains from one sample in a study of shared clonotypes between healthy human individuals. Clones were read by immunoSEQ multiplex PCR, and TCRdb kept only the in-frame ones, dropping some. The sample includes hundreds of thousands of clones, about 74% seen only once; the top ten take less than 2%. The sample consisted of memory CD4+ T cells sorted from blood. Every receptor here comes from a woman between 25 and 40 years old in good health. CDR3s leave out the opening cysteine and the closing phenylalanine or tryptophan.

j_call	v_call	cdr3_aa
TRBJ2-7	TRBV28	ASSSIREQY
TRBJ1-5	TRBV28	ASSVPAGGGSNQPQH
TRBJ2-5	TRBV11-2	ASTGLVQETQY
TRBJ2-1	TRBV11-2	ASSLGGGGPRNEQF
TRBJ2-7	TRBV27	ASSLGLALEQY
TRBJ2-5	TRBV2	ASSPDVTYQETQY
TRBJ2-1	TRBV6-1	ASYHPGLASHEQF
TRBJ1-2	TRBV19	ASKGRAVAMWVGNYGYT
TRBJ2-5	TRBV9	ASSVSGGTSGNGQETQY
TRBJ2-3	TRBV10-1	ASSRLAGDTQY
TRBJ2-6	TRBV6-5	ASVSRGPGANVLT
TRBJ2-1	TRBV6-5	ASSYKSPLGHNEQF
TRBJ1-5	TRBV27	ASRLQGSGQPQH
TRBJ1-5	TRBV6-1	ASSEPGNQPQH
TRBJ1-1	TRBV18	ASSPDTEAF
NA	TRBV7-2	ASSLGAGLFSYEQY
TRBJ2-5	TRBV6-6	ASSYSNWGGETQY
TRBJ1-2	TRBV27	ASSPSGVINYGYT
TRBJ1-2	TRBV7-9	ASSERQGNYGYT
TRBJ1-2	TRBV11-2	ASSLFDMSGYT
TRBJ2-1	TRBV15	ATSSILARPYNEQF
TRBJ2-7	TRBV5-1	ASSHDRDRTYEQY
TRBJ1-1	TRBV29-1	SVLKRLNTEAF
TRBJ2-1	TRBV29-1	SVDPGRLDPAYNEQF
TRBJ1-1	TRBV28	ASSSSGSTEAF
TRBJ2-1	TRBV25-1	ASSDENSYNEQF
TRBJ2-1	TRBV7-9	ASTQRNEQF
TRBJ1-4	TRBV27	ASSLGTVNEKLF
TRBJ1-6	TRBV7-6	ASSQALGQGDSPLH
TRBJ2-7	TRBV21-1	ASSKNRTGGLAPCYEQY
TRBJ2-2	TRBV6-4	ASSEDYGSNTGELF
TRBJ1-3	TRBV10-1	ASTGDFGNTIY
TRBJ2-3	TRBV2	ASVWTSGSTDTQY
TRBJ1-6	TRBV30	AWRGGGSYNSPLH
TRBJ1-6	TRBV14	ASSQGGWNSPLH
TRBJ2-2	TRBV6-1	ASGTGFWDTGELF
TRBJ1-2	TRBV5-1	ASSLGGQGNYGYT
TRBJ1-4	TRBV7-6	ASSPRVPTNEKLF
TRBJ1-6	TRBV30	AWTTDRVQSPLH
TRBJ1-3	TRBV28	ATLQGFAGNTIY
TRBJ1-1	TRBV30	AWSVGGVGTEAF
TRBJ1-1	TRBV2	ASSEGPANTEAF
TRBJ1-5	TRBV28	ASGDRGRGQPQH
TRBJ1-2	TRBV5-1	ASSWLAREYSYGYT
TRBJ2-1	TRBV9	ASSEGVGQF
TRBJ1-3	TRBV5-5	ASSSQGFGNTIY
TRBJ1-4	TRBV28	ASSSPRTVEKLF
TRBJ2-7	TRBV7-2	ASSLRDYEQY
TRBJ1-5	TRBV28	ASSIGQGMQPQH
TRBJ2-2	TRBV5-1	ASSRTGGSGELF
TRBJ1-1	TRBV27	ASSLRYQGVTEAF
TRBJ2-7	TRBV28	ASTDGSSYEQY
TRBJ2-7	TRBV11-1	ASSLIQTGGSYEQY
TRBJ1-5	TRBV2	ASSRGFWGQPQH
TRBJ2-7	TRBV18	ASSPRTGLPREQY
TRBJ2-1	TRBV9	ASSGVFGQGARNEQF